This T cell receptor beta chain was retrieved from a study of blood T cell repertoires in COVID-19. Study information: COVID-19 samples, acute and convalescent, were from the United States, Italy and Spain. T cells, B-cell-depleted T cells, or PBMCs supplied cDNA or gDNA.

The V gene lost 3 bases and the J gene lost 6 bases, with 11 bases spanning the gap. Germline CDR1 reads SQVTM; CDR2 reads ANQGSEA. The CDR3 length is 12 residues. Profiled with immunoSEQ multiplex PCR; TCRdb holds only in-frame clones, not every one. The repertoire has hundreds of thousands of clones, roughly 77% of them found once; the top ten carry more than 2.5%. The gene calls are TRBV29-1 and TRBJ2-5; weak D call: TRBD1 (6 bases). The sample consisted of peripheral blood. This TCR was sampled from a woman aged 80 or older with acute or convalescent COVID-19. CDR3 residues: CSVDWGQQTQYF. Here the CDR3 DNA reads TGCAGCGTTGACTGGGGGCAGCAGACCCAGTACTTC.